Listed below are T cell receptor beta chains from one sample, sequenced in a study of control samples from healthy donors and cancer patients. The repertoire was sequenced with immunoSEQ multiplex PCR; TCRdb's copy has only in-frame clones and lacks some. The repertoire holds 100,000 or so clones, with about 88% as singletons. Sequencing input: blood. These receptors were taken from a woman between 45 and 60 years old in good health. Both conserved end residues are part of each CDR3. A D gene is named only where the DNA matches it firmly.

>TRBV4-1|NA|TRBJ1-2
CASSQEPGAADRGNGYTF
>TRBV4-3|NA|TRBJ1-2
CASSQVLQGIAYGYTF
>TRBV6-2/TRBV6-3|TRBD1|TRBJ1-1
CASSSTGAHTEAFF
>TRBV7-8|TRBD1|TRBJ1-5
CASSLSTGLSNQPQHF
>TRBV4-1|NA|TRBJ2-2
CASSQTSGLGTGELFF
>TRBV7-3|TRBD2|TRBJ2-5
CASSVLAGVQETQYF
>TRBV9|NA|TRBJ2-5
CASSVSDGAQETQYF
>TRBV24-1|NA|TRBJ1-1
CATSDSRVPTEAFF
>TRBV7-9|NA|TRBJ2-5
CASSLRRGGAGSETQYF
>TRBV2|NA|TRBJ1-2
CASSSLRRLLSYTF
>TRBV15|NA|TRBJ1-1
CATSRGFGTEAFF
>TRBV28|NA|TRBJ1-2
CASSSSPRERYTF